This T cell receptor beta chain originates from a study of blood T cell repertoires in COVID-19. The overall study: The United States, Italy and Spain provided the acute and convalescent COVID-19 samples.

V lost 3 bases, J lost 3 bases, and 5 bases stayed unmatched. The CDR3 is 15 amino acids. Germline-derived CDR1 and CDR2 are SGHAT and FQNNGV. Data came from immunoSEQ multiplex PCR; TCRdb stores just in-frame clones and leaves some out. The sample carries 220,000 or so clones, 86% recorded once. Followed longitudinally, the Seattle patients had been enrolled during active infection. This chain uses TRBV11-2 with TRBJ2-7; 10 positions agree with TRBD1. This TCR derives from a woman aged 45-59 years with COVID-19, enrolled during active disease. The sample was peripheral blood. The CDR3 loop reads CASSFRGQGRYEQYV. CDR3 bases: TGTGCCAGCAGCTTTAGGGGACAGGGGCGCTACGAGCAGTACGTC.